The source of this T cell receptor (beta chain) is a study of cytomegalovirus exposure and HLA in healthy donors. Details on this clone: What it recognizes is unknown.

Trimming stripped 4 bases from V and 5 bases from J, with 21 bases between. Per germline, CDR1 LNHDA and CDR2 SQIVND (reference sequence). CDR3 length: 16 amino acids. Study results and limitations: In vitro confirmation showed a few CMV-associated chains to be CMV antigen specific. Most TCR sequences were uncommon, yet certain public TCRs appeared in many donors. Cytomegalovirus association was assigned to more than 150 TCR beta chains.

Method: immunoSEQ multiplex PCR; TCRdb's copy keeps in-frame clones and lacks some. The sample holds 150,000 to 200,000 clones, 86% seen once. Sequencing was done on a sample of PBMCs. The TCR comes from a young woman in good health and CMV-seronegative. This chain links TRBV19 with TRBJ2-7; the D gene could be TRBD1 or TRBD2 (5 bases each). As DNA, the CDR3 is TGTGCCAGTAGTAAGGACGCCGGGACCAAAGGCGACGAGCAGTACTTC. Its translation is CASSKDAGTKGDEQYF.